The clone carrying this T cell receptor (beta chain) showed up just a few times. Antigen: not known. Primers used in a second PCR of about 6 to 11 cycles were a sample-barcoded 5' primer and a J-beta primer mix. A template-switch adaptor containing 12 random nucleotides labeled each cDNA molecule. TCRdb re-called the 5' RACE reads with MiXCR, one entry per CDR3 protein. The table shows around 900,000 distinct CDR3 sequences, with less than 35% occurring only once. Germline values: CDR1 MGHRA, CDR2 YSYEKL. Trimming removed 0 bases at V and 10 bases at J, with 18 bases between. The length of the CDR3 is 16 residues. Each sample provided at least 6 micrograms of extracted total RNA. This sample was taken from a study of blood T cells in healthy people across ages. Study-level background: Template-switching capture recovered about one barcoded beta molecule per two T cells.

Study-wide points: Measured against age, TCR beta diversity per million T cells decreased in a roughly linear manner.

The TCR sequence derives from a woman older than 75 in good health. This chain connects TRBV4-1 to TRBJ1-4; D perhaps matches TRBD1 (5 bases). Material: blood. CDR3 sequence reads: CASSQEAGVGSVKLFF. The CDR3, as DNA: TGCGCCAGCAGCCAAGAGGCGGGGGTGGGGTCGGTAAAACTGTTTTTT.